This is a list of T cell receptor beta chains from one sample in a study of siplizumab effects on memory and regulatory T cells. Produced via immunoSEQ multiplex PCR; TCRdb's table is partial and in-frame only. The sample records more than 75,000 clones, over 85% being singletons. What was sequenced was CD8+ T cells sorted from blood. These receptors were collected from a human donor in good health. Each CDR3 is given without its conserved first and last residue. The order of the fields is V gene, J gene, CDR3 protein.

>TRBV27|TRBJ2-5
ASSPGLAGGETQY
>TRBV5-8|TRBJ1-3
ASSWDRGSGNTIY
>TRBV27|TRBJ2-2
ASSSAWGAGGELF
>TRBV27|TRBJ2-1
ASSSLGLGYNEQF
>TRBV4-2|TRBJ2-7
ASSQVSGGGLLYEQY
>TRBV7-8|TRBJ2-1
ASSPQAGGGPDEQF
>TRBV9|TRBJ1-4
ASSSQGEKLF
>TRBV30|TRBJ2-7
AWSTGGRAYEQY
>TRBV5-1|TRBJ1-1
ASSSGQGLSTEAF
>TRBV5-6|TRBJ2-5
ASSLKGLGTQY
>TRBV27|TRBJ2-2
ASSFTGRRGGELF
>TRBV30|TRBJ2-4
AWSLGRGAKNIQY
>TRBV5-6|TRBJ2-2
ASKGGGLTGELF
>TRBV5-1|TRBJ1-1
ASSLEQLNTEAF
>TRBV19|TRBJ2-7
ASSIAGGYEQY
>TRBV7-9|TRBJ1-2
ASSLHPAQGHGYT
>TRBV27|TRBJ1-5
ASSLGRQQPQH
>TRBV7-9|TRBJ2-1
ASSAGHNEQF
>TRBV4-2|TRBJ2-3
ASSQGTSRSTDTQY
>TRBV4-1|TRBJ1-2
ASSQDRDWGYGYT
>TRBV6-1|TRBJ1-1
ASSETTPEGTEAF
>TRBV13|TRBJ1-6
ASSSRDRGLDSPLH
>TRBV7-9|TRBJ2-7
ASSFGTGGVEEQY
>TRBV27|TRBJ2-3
ASSIAGGTTDTQY
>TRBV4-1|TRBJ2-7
ASSPLVRGSYEQY
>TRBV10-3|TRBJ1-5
AISELWGTGGSQPQH
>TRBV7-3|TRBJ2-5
ASSLSPGIQETQY
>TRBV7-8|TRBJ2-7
ASSLSPREQY
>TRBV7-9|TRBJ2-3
ASRSPSTDTQY
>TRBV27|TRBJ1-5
ASSSNSNQPQH
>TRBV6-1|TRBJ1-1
ASSERTGVSTEAF
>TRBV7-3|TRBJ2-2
ASGYAGASNTGELF
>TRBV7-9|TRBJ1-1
ASSLTLKNTEAF
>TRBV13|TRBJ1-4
ASSPGGPNEKLF
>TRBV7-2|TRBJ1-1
ASSLSQGGTTEAF
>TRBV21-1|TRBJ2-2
ASSKALGSGRVGAGELF
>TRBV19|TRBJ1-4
ASSIMGGNQEKLF
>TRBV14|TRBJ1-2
ASSRSGTGVNYGYT